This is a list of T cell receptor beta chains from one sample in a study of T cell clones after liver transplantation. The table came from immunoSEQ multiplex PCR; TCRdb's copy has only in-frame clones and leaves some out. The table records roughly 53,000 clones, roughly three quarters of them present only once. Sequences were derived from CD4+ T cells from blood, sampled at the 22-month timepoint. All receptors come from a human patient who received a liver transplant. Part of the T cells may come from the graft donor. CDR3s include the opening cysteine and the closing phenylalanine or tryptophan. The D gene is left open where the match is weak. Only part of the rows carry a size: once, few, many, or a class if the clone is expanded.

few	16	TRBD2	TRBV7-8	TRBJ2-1	CASSSAGGGATNEQFF	TGTGCCAGCAGCTCGGCGGGGGGCGGGGCCACCAATGAGCAGTTCTTC
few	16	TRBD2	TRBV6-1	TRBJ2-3	CASSEKVAGGPGTQYF	TGTGCCAGCAGTGAAAAGGTGGCGGGGGGGCCGGGGACGCAGTATTTT
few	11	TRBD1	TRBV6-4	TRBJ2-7	CANRQGYEQYF	TGTGCCAACCGACAGGGGTACGAGCAGTACTTC
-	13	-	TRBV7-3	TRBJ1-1	CASSSQGNTEAFF	TGTGCCAGCAGCTCACAAGGGAACACTGAAGCTTTCTTT
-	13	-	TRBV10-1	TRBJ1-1	CASSVGGNTEAFF	TGCGCCAGCAGTGTAGGAGGAAACACTGAAGCTTTCTTT
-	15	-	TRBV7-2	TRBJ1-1	CASSQRAGLNTEAFF	TGTGCCAGCAGCCAAAGGGCCGGGCTGAACACTGAAGCTTTCTTT
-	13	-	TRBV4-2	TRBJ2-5	CASSQDGGETQYF	TGTGCCAGCAGCCAAGATGGGGGTGAGACCCAGTACTTC
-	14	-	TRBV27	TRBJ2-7	CASSFSGFSYEQYF	TGTGCCAGCAGTTTTTCCGGATTTTCCTACGAGCAGTACTTC
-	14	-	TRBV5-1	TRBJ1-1	CASSLDTGNTEAFF	TGCGCCAGCAGCTTGGACACGGGGAACACTGAAGCTTTCTTT
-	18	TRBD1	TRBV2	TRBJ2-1	CASSEPLPGQGVYNEQFF	TGTGCCAGCAGTGAGCCCCTACCGGGACAGGGGGTATACAATGAGCAGTTCTTC
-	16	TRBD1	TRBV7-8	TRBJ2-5	CASSLVGPRGRETQYF	TGTGCCAGCAGCTTAGTAGGTCCCAGGGGGCGCGAGACCCAGTACTTC
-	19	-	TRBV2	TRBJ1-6	CASSVRRGGTSSYNSPLHF	TGTGCCAGCAGTGTTCGACGGGGAGGGACGAGCTCCTATAATTCACCCCTCCACTTT
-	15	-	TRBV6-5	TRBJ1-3	CASSYWGRTGNTIYF	TGTGCCAGCAGTTACTGGGGAAGGACTGGAAACACCATATATTTT
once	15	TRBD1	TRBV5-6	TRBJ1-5	CASSLQGFVSQPQHF	TGTGCCAGCAGCTTACAGGGGTTCGTGAGTCAGCCCCAGCATTTT
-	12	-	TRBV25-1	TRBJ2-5	CASSSAQETQYF	TGTGCCAGCAGTTCCGCACAAGAGACCCAGTACTTC
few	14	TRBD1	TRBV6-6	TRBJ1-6	CASTGTAYNSPLHF	TGTGCCAGCACCGGGACAGCGTATAATTCACCCCTCCACTTT
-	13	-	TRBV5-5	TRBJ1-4	CASSLGPNEKLFF	TGTGCCAGCAGCTTGGGGCCGAATGAAAAACTGTTTTTT
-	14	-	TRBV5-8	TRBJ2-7	CASSLRGVAYEQYF	TGTGCCAGCAGCTTAAGGGGGGTCGCCTACGAGCAGTACTTC
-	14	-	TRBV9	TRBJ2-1	CASSVVGGSEKQFF	TGTGCCAGCAGCGTAGTTGGGGGGTCTGAGAAGCAGTTCTTC
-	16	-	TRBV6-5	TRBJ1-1	CASSFRVQWKNTEAFF	TGTGCCAGCAGTTTCAGGGTTCAATGGAAGAACACTGAAGCTTTCTTT
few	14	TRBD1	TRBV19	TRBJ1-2	CATSRGQGALGYTF	TGTGCCACTTCAAGAGGACAGGGGGCGCTTGGCTACACCTTC
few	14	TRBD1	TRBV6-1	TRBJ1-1	CASKSGQGNTEAFF	TGTGCCAGCAAGTCCGGACAGGGTAACACTGAAGCTTTCTTT
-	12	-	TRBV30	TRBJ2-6	CAWSSGANVLTF	TGTGCCTGGAGTTCTGGGGCCAACGTCCTGACTTTC
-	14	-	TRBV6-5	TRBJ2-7	CASSRTARPYEQYF	TGTGCCAGCAGTCGGACAGCTAGACCCTACGAGCAGTACTTC
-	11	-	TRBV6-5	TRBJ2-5	CASTSGETQYF	TGTGCCAGCACCTCGGGAGAGACCCAGTACTTC
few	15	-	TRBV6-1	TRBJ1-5	CASSEGWEGSQPQHF	TGTGCCAGCAGTGAAGGATGGGAGGGCAGTCAGCCCCAGCATTTT
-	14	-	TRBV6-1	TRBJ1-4	CASSGSGGGEKLFF	TGTGCCAGCAGTGGGTCGGGAGGTGGAGAAAAACTGTTTTTT
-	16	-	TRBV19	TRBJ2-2	CASSNRGPPHTGELFF	TGTGCCAGTAGCAACCGGGGGCCCCCCCACACCGGGGAGCTGTTTTTT
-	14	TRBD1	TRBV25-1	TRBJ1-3	CASSDDRGGNTIYF	TGTGCCAGCAGTGACGACAGGGGTGGAAACACCATATATTTT
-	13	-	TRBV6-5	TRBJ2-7	CASSPDSTYEQYF	TGTGCCAGCAGTCCGGACAGCACATACGAGCAGTACTTC
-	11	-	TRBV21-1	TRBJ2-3	CASTHGDTQYF	TGTGCCAGCACCCATGGGGATACGCAGTATTTT
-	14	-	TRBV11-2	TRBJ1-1	CASSLEGGDTEAFF	TGTGCCAGCAGCTTGGAGGGGGGAGACACTGAAGCTTTCTTT
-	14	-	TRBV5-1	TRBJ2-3	CASSREGIGDTQYF	TGCGCCAGCAGCCGAGAGGGGATTGGGGATACGCAGTATTTT
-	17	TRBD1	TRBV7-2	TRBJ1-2	CASSPESGTGIGRGYTF	TGTGCCAGCAGCCCCGAATCCGGGACAGGGATCGGACGGGGCTACACCTTC
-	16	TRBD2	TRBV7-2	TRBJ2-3	CASSPKLAGGHDTQYF	TGTGCCAGCAGCCCCAAACTAGCGGGGGGGCACGATACGCAGTATTTT
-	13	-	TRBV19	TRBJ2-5	CASSGQHQETQYF	TGTGCCAGTTCAGGACAGCACCAAGAGACCCAGTACTTC
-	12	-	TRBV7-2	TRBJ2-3	CASSPASDTQYF	TGTGCCAGCAGCCCCGCCTCAGATACGCAGTATTTT
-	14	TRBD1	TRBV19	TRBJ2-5	CASSMVGQQETQYF	TGTGCCAGTAGTATGGTGGGACAGCAAGAGACCCAGTACTTC
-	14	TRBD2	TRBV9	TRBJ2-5	CASSDRLAQETQYF	TGTGCCAGCAGCGACCGACTAGCGCAAGAGACCCAGTACTTC
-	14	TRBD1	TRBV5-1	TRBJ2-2	CASSLRDSTGELFF	TGCGCCAGCAGCTTGCGGGACAGCACCGGGGAGCTGTTTTTT
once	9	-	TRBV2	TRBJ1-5	CASGEPQHF	TGTGCCAGCGGGGAGCCCCAGCATTTT
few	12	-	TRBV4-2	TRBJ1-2	CASSQVQERYTF	TGTGCCAGCAGCCAAGTACAGGAGCGCTACACCTTC
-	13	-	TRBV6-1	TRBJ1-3	CASSVAEGNTIYF	TGTGCCAGCAGTGTGGCCGAAGGAAACACCATATATTTT
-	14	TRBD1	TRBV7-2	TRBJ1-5	CASTWTGGNQPQHF	TGTGCCAGCACATGGACAGGAGGGAATCAGCCCCAGCATTTT
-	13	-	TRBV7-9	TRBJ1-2	CASSPAAGYGYTF	TGTGCCAGCAGCCCAGCGGCGGGTTATGGCTACACCTTC
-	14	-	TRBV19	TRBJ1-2	CASAMDGFNYGYTF	TGTGCCAGTGCTATGGACGGTTTTAACTATGGCTACACCTTC
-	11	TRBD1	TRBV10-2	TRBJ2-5	CASSPGQATYF	TGCGCCAGCAGTCCGGGACAGGCAACGTACTTC
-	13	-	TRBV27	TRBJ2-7	CASSFSRSYEQYF	TGTGCCAGCAGTTTCTCGCGTTCCTACGAGCAGTACTTC
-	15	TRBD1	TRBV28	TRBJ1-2	CASSRPGTANYGYTF	TGTGCCAGCAGTCGCCCGGGGACAGCTAACTATGGCTACACCTTC
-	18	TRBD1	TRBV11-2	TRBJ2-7	CASSSLYRQGERTYEQYF	TGTGCCAGCAGCTCGCTCTATAGACAGGGAGAAAGGACCTACGAGCAGTACTTC
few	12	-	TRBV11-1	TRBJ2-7	CASSLGVYEQYF	TGTGCCAGCAGCTTAGGCGTCTACGAGCAGTACTTC
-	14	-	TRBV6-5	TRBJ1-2	CASSYDPGLHGYTF	TGTGCCAGCAGTTACGATCCGGGCCTTCATGGCTACACCTTC
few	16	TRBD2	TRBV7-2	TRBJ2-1	CASSPRPSGGASEQFF	TGTGCCAGCAGCCCTCGCCCTAGCGGGGGCGCCTCGGAGCAGTTCTTC